This T cell receptor (beta chain) was observed in a study of CD8 T cells in ankylosing spondylitis. Findings and caveats of the study: Clones linked to disease, bearing a CD8+ phenotype, were relatively rare in peripheral blood. According to the report, clones linked to the disease were significantly enriched in matched synovial fluid samples taken from ankylosing spondylitis patients. Prior work had noted some motif variants in reactive arthritis blood and synovial fluid.

This clonotype has at least ten counts. Its antigen is currently unknown. TCRdb re-called the 5' RACE reads through MiXCR, storing one row per CDR3 protein. The sample gives 100,000 to 150,000 distinct CDR3 sequences, around 10% of which show up once; over 4% is in the top ten. The sample taken for sequencing was blood, either unsorted or a sorted T cell fraction (not recorded which). The sequence was obtained from a female donor with ankylosing spondylitis or in good health (not recorded which).

CDR3 sequence reads: CSARRDSFTQYF. CDR3 DNA: TGCAGTGCTAGAAGGGACTCCTTTACGCAGTATTTT. This chain links TRBV20-1 with TRBJ2-3; a possible D gene is TRBD2 (6 bases). Germline CDR1 and CDR2: DFQATT and SNEGSKA (reference sequence). The CDR3 has 12 residues. Deletions cut 2 bases from V and 8 bases from J, with 11 bases between.